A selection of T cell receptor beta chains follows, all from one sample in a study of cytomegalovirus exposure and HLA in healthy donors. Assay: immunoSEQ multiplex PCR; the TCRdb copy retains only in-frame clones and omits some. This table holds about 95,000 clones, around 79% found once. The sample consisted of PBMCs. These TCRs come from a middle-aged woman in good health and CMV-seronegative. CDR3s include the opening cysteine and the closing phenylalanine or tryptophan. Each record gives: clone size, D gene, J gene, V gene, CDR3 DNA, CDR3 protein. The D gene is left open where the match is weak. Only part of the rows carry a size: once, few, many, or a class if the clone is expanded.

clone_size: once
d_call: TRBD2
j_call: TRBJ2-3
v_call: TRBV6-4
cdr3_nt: TGTGCCAGCAACTTACTAGCGGGGGGCAGCACAGATACGCAGTATTTT
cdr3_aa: CASNLLAGGSTDTQYF

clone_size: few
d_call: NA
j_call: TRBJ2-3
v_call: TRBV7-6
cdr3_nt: TGTGCCAGCAGCCACCAGGCAGATACGCAGTATTTT
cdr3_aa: CASSHQADTQYF

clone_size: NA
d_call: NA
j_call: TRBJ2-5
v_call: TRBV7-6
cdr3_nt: TGTGCCAGCAGCCCCCGACTAGGAGAATACCAAGAGACCCAGTACTTC
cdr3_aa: CASSPRLGEYQETQYF

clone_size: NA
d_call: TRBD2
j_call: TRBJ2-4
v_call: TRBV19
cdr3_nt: TGTGCCAGTAGTCCCTTGGCGGGAGGGGGAAACATTCAGTACTTC
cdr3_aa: CASSPLAGGGNIQYF

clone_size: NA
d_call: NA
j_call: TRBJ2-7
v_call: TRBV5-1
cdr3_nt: TGCGCCAGCTGGGGACTACTGACAGGTAGGTACCTGTCCGGGGGCTACGAGCAGTACTTC
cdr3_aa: CASWGLLTGRYLSGGYEQYF

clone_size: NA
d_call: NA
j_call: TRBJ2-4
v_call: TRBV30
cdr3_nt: TGTGCCTGCAGATCGGGACTCAAAAACATTCAGTACTTC
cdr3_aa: CACRSGLKNIQYF

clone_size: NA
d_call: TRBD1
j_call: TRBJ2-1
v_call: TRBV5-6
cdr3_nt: TGTGCCAGCAGCCCCGACAGGGCTCCCTACAATGAGCAGTTCTTC
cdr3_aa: CASSPDRAPYNEQFF

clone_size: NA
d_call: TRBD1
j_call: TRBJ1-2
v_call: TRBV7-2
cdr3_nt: TGTGCCAGCAGCTTAGGGACAGGGGATGGCTACACCTTC
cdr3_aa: CASSLGTGDGYTF

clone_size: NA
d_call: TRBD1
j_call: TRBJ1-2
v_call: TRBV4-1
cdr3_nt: TGCGCCAGCAGCCAGGCAGGACAGGGGGCGCTTGGCTACACCTTC
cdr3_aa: CASSQAGQGALGYTF

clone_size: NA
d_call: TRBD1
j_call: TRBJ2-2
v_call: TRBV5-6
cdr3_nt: TGTGCCAGCAGCTTGCTACCAAACAGGGGAAACACCGGGGAGCTGTTTTTT
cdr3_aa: CASSLLPNRGNTGELFF

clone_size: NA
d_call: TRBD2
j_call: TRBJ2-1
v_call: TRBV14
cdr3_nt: TGTGCCAGCAGCCCCGGGGGGGCTCTAGCGGGGGGCGAAAATGAGCAGTTCTTC
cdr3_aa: CASSPGGALAGGENEQFF

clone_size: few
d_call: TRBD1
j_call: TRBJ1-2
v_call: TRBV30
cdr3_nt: TGTGCCTCGGACAGGAACGTCTATGGCTACACCTTC
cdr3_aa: CASDRNVYGYTF

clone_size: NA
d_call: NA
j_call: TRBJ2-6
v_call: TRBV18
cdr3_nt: TGTGCCAGCTCACCGACAGTCTCTGGGGCCAACGTCCTGACTTTC
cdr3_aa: CASSPTVSGANVLTF

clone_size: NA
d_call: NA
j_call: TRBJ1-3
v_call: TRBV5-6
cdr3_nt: TGTGCCAGCAGCTTGAAGACAGGAGGAAACACCATATATTTT
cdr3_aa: CASSLKTGGNTIYF

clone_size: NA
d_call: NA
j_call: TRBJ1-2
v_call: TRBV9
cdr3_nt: TGTGCCAGCAGCGTAGAGGAGGGGCGCGTTGCTAGCTATGGCTACACCTTC
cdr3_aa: CASSVEEGRVASYGYTF

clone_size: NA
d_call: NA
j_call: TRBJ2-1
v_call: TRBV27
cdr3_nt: TGTGCCAGCAGTTTAGTCTCGGGCAATGAGCAGTTCTTC
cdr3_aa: CASSLVSGNEQFF

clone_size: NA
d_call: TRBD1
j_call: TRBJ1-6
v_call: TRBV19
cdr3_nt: TGTGCCAGTAGTCCCAGGACAGGGTGGGATTATAATTCACCCCTCCACTTT
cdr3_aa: CASSPRTGWDYNSPLHF

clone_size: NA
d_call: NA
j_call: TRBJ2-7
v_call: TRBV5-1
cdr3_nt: TGCGCCAGCTCCGACAGGAGCTCCTACGAGCAGTACTTC
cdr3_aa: CASSDRSSYEQYF

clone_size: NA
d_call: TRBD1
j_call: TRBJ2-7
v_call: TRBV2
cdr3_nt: TGTGCCAGCAGTGACTTACAGGGGGCACGGGGCGAGCAGTACTTC
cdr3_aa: CASSDLQGARGEQYF

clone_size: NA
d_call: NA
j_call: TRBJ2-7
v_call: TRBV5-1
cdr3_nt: TGCGCCAGCAGTTCCAACTCTGGGGGCGTCGCGTACGAGCAGTACTTC
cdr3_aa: CASSSNSGGVAYEQYF

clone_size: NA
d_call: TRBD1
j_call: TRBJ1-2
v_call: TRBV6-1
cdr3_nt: TGTGCCAGCAGAGAGACAGGGATGGACTTC
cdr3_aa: CASRETGMDF

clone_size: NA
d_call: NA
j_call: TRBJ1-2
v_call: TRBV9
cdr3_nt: TGTGCCAGCAGCGTGCGGGCCGGTCCTAGGGGCTACACCTTC
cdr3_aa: CASSVRAGPRGYTF

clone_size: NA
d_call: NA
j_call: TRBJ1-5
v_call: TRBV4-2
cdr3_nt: TGTGCCAGCAGCCCCCACAGGGACAGCAATCAGCCCCAGCATTTT
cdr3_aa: CASSPHRDSNQPQHF

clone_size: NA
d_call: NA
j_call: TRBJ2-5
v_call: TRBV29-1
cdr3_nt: TGCAGCGTTGAAGGGCAGGGAAACCCCTGGGAGACCCAGTACTTC
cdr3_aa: CSVEGQGNPWETQYF